The sequence of this T cell receptor beta chain was determined in a study of cytomegalovirus exposure and HLA in healthy donors. Separate from the approximately 720-subject first cohort was the roughly 120-subject validation cohort, to which the donors belonged. Sequencing was performed with immunoSEQ multiplex PCR; in TCRdb, only in-frame clones are kept and a portion is missing. In the table there are 120,000 to 150,000 clones, around 90% of which are singletons. Remarks on this clone: Its antigen remains unidentified.

Study-wide results and caveats: Subsequent analysis of the approximately 130 validation repertoires found a tendency for first-cohort TCR clusters to co-occur. Listed as cytomegalovirus-associated were 150 to 200 TCR beta chains.

Trimming took off 3 bases at V and 0 bases at J, with 9 bases between the two ends. The CDR3 is 14 amino acids. Germline V gene lookup returns CDR1 MGHDK and CDR2 SYGVNS. This receptor was identified in a man aged 18 to 29 in good health and CMV-seropositive. This chain connects TRBV25-1 to TRBJ2-7; D perhaps matches TRBD1 (5 bases). Sequencing was done on a sample of PBMCs. In DNA, the CDR3 is TGTGCCAGCAGTGACAGGGCCGACTCCTACGAGCAGTACTTC. It encodes CASSDRADSYEQYF.